Described below is a single T cell receptor beta chain sequence and its context. Its matching antigen is unknown. Repertoires were generated with immunoSEQ multiplex PCR, while TCRdb's copy carries only in-frame clones and drops some. Here the sample spans roughly 20,000 clones, 65% to 70% being singletons. This entry comes from a study of somatic mutations in cytotoxic T cells in rheumatoid arthritis. In the study overall: The researchers flow-sorted some T-cell populations stained with V beta antibodies and got nearly 100% purity, and these included V beta1+ cells sequenced for TCRB.

Germline V gene data show CDR1 as SGHAT and CDR2 as FQNNGV. The CDR3 length is 12 residues. With 0 bases removed from V and 8 bases from J, the gap between germline ends came to 5 bases. The study, taken as a whole, reports: For rheumatoid arthritis patients, CD8+ clonality increased with age, whereas it did not in healthy controls.

This clonotype was obtained from an adult with rheumatoid arthritis. Source material: CD8+ T cells sorted from blood. The V and J genes are TRBV11-2 and TRBJ2-4; D remains ambiguous. In DNA form, the CDR3 reads TGTGCCAGCAGCTTAGAAAGGGACATTCAGTACTTC. Amino acid sequence: CASSLERDIQYF. Supplemented by reference TRBV11-2 and TRBJ2-4, the full variable domain reads EAGVAQSPRYKIIEKRQSVAFWCNPISGHATLYWYQQILGQGPKLLIQFQNNGVVDDSQLPKDRFSAERLKGVDSTLKIQPAKLEDSAVYLCASSLERDIQYFGAGTRLSVL.